This T cell receptor (beta chain) was obtained from a study of shared clonotypes between healthy human individuals. General study findings and limits: Generation probabilities were higher for clonotypes shared across all four sorted-subset donors than for unshared ones.

It was across several immunoSEQ plates that each subset's genomic DNA was evenly split. The method was immunoSEQ multiplex PCR; TCRdb's version includes in-frame clones alone and lacks a portion of them. The sample consists of millions of clones, approximately 92% of them appearing once. The V segment lost 5 bases and the J segment 0 bases; nucleotides outside the gene matches: 1. The CDR3 length is 14 residues. Per germline, CDR1 MNHNY and CDR2 SVGAGI (reference sequence). Regarding this clone: The antigen is not known.

The TCR sequence derives from a man between 18 and 35 years old in good health. This chain joins TRBV6-6 and TRBJ2-3; 8 positions agree with TRBD1. Sequenced input: naive CD4+ T cells sorted from blood. Subset of the sample: CD45RA+ positively selected. CDR3 in DNA: TGTGCCAGCAGTCGACAGGGGAGCACAGATACGCAGTATTTT. Translating it yields CASSRQGSTDTQYF.